This is a list of T cell receptor beta chains from one sample in a study of T-cell memory formation after mild COVID-19. TCRdb itself ran the 5' RACE reads through MiXCR, one entry per CDR3 protein. Here the sample spans 250,000 to 350,000 distinct CDR3 sequences, around 15% being singletons. Sequences were obtained from PBMCs or a T cell subset sorted from them (not recorded which). The origin of the receptors is a man younger than 35 who had mild COVID-19 (a few samples of this study predate the infection). Cell type and time point are not known. The CDR3 runs from the conserved cysteine through the conserved F or W. A D gene is named only where the DNA matches it firmly. Clone size appears in some rows only: once, few, many, or a class for an expanded clone.

len	v_gene	j_gene	d_gene	abundance	CDR3nt	CDR3aa
13	TRBV19	TRBJ1-2	-	-	TGTGCCAGTAGTATGGAGGGGAACTATGGCTACACCTTC	CASSMEGNYGYTF
13	TRBV2	TRBJ2-5	-	-	TGTGCCAGCAGTGCCGCTCGGCAAGAGACCCAGTACTTC	CASSAARQETQYF
12	TRBV16	TRBJ2-7	-	-	TGTGCCAGCACCCGTCGCTCCTACGAGCAGTACTTC	CASTRRSYEQYF
13	TRBV12-3/TRBV12-4	TRBJ1-1	-	-	TGTGCCAGCAGTTTAAACAGGGACACTGAAGCTTTCTTT	CASSLNRDTEAFF
13	TRBV6-5	TRBJ2-1	TRBD2	-	TGTGCCACCGGACTAGCGGGAAACAATGAGCAGTTCTTC	CATGLAGNNEQFF
17	TRBV27	TRBJ2-5	TRBD2	few	TGTGCCAGCAGTTCCGGACTAGCGGGGGGGGCTAGAAAGACCCAGTACTTC	CASSSGLAGGARKTQYF
15	TRBV20-1	TRBJ2-1	TRBD2	-	TGCAGTGCTAGTCGCGAACTAGCGTTTTCCGTTGAGCAGTTCTTC	CSASRELAFSVEQFF
13	TRBV24-1	TRBJ2-7	-	few	TGTGCCACCAGTGAAGTGCAGGGGTACGAGCAGTACTTC	CATSEVQGYEQYF
15	TRBV20-1	TRBJ2-3	TRBD2	many	TGCAGTGCAACCGGACTAGCGGGGGCGGGAGATACGCAGTATTTT	CSATGLAGAGDTQYF
14	TRBV6-2/TRBV6-3	TRBJ1-5	-	few	TGTGCCAGCAGGCAGCGAAGGGGCAATCAGCCCCAGCATTTT	CASRQRRGNQPQHF
13	TRBV7-2	TRBJ2-5	-	-	TGTGCCAGCAGCCCACCGCGGGGAGAGACCCAGTACTTC	CASSPPRGETQYF
13	TRBV7-2	TRBJ2-3	-	-	TGTGCCAGCAGCTTTAGGGTGGGGGATACGCAGTATTTT	CASSFRVGDTQYF
15	TRBV7-2	TRBJ2-3	TRBD1	-	TGTGCCAGCAGCCAACAGGGGACCCCTACAGATACGCAGTATTTT	CASSQQGTPTDTQYF
14	TRBV5-5	TRBJ2-2	TRBD1	many	TGTGCCAGCATCCCCGGACAGGGTACCGGGGAGCTGTTTTTT	CASIPGQGTGELFF
13	TRBV6-5	TRBJ1-4	-	few	TGTGCCAGCAGTTACTCCGGAGATGAAAAACTGTTTTTT	CASSYSGDEKLFF
13	TRBV3-1	TRBJ2-3	-	few	TGTGCCAGCAGCCAAGCCCTCACAGATACGCAGTATTTT	CASSQALTDTQYF
15	TRBV12-3/TRBV12-4	TRBJ2-3	-	-	TGTGCCAGCAGTCTTTCAGGGTTTGGGACAGATACGCAGTATTTT	CASSLSGFGTDTQYF
16	TRBV7-2	TRBJ2-6	TRBD2	many	TGTGCCAGCAGCTGGAGCGGGGGGGCTGGGGCCAACGTCCTGACTTTC	CASSWSGGAGANVLTF